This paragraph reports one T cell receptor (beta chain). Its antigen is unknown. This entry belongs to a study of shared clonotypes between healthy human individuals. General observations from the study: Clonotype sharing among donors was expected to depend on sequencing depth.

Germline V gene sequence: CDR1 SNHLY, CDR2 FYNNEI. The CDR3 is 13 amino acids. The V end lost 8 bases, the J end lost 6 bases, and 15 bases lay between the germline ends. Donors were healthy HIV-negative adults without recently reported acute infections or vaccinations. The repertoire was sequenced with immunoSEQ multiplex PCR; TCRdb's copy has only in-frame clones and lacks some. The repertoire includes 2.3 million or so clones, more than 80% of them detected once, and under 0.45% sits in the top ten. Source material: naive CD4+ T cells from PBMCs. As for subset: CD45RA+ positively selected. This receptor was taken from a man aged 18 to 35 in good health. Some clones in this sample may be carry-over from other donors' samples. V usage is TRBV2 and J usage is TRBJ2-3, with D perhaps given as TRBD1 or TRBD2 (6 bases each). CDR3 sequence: CASALVGGDTQYF. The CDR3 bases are TGTGCCAGCGCCTTGGTAGGGGGGGATACGCAGTATTTT.